This TCR beta chain was sequenced in a study of T cell repertoires in cytomegalovirus infection. Each CDR3 protein is one row after TCRdb ran MiXCR on the reads. The profile covers 650,000 to 900,000 distinct CDR3 sequences, with about 31% appearing a single time and around 12% taken by the ten largest. This clonotype was detected many times. Its target is unknown. This CDR3 contains 14 residues. Between the trimmed V and J ends, which lost 5 bases and 6 bases, there was a span of 14 bases. CDR1 is SGHTA and CDR2 is FQGNSA in the germline V gene. The chain uses TRBV7-2 and TRBJ2-1, with D possibly matching TRBD1 (6 bases). The input for sequencing was cultured CD8+ T cells from PBMCs, taken from culture after CMV antigen stimulation. This receptor was obtained from a human donor in good health (CMV status not recorded). Some clones in this sample may be carry-over from other donors' samples. The CDR3 DNA is TGTGCCAGCAGCCAGAACAGGGTCGTCAATGAGCAGTTCTTC. Protein: CASSQNRVVNEQFF.